Listed below are T cell receptor beta chains from one sample, sequenced in a study of beta chain features in type 1 diabetes. Assay used: immunoSEQ multiplex PCR; TCRdb lists only in-frame clones, some missing. The sample has 900,000 or so clones, roughly a sixth seen once. Sequencing was carried out using naive CD4+ T cells from blood. The receptors were gathered from a woman under 30 in good health. CDR3s include the opening cysteine and the closing phenylalanine or tryptophan. D genes are given only for firm matches. Clone size, where shown, is once, few, many, or a class for clones that have expanded.

>TRBJ2-1|.|TRBV4-2|.
TGTGCCAGCAGCCGGGCTAGCGTCCTCTACAATGAGCAGTTCTTC
CASSRASVLYNEQFF
>TRBJ2-1|.|TRBV6-5|TRBD2
TGTGCCAGCAGTTCGGGACTAGCGCTGAATGAGCAGTTCTTC
CASSSGLALNEQFF
>TRBJ2-1|few|TRBV7-2|.
TGTGCCAGCAGCTTGCCCGTTACAAACCCTAACAATGAGCAGTTCTTC
CASSLPVTNPNNEQFF
>TRBJ2-5|few|TRBV28|.
TGTGCCAGCAGTTTGGTAACAGGACGCTTGTGGGAGACCCAGTACTTC
CASSLVTGRLWETQYF
>TRBJ2-7|.|TRBV28|TRBD2
TGTGCCAGCAGTCTGATTGGCGGTCTCGCGCGGGAGGGCCCCCCGGACTACGAGCAGTACTTC
CASSLIGGLAREGPPDYEQYF
>TRBJ2-5|.|TRBV7-2|.
TGTGCCAGCAGCTTCGGCAGGGTCGGGGAGACCCAGTACTTC
CASSFGRVGETQYF
>TRBJ2-1|few|TRBV7-2|TRBD2
TGTGCCAGCAGCTCACGTTGGGGGGGTGAGCAGTTCTTC
CASSSRWGGEQFF
>TRBJ2-2|.|TRBV14|TRBD2
TGTGCCAGCAGCCATGGACTAGCGGGAGGGCGAGAAACCGGGGAGCTGTTTTTT
CASSHGLAGGRETGELFF
>TRBJ2-1|few|TRBV7-3|.
TGTGCCAGCAGCTTAACACGGGACGGATACAATGAGCAGTTCTTC
CASSLTRDGYNEQFF
>TRBJ2-3|.|TRBV5-1|.
TGCGCCAGCAGCTTGACAGGCAGCACAGATACGCAGTATTTT
CASSLTGSTDTQYF
>TRBJ2-1|few|TRBV6-5|TRBD2
TGTGCCAGCAGGTCCGGGACTAGCGGTTACAATGAGCAGTTCTTC
CASRSGTSGYNEQFF
>TRBJ1-2|.|TRBV5-4|.
TGTGCCAGCAGCCCCAACCAGGGATACTATGGCTACACCTTC
CASSPNQGYYGYTF
>TRBJ2-7|.|TRBV7-2|.
TGTGCCAGCAGCCGTGACCAAAGCGCCCACGAGCAGTACTTC
CASSRDQSAHEQYF